The 12 T cell receptor beta chains below come from one sample, sequenced in a study of tumor-infiltrating lymphocytes in oesophageal squamous cell carcinoma. TCRdb re-analysed the reads in MiXCR, keeping a single row per CDR3 protein. The sample consists of roughly 11,000 distinct CDR3 sequences, around 56% of them appearing once. Sequencing was performed on blood. Every receptor here comes from a female donor with esophageal squamous cell carcinoma.

Note on this clonotype: A read error may produce the germline difference seen at one junction end. The genes are TRBV5-3 and TRBJ2-5; the match to TRBD2 covers 7 bases. TRBV5-3 is an open reading frame, and its role is uncertain. This CDR3 is 14 amino acids long. The CDR3 DNA reads TGTGCCAGCAGCTCTCGGGGAGGGATGGAGACCCAGTACTTC. This gives the protein CASSSRGGMETQYF.

At least ten counts were recorded for this clonotype. A junction end diverges from the germline sequence, so it may reflect a read error. The rearrangement links TRBV7-6 to TRBJ2-7, with 10 bases aligning to TRBD2. Judging by the DNA end, TRBJ2-5 fits better; the J call may be wrong. The CDR3 runs to 15 residues. CDR1 and CDR2 (germline): SGHVS, FNYEAQ. CDR3 amino acids: CASSPRLAGVETQYF. The DNA of the CDR3 is TGTGCTAGCAGCCCCCGACTAGCGGGTGTGGAGACCCAGTACTTC.

This chain uses TRBV12-3 or TRBV12-4 with TRBJ2-3, with 15 bases matching TRBD2. The DNA end is a closer match to TRBJ2-1, so the J assignment may be wrong. This CDR3 is 16 amino acids long. CDR3 coding DNA: TGTGCCAGCAGTGCGGGACTAGCGGGAGGAGCCAATGAGCAGTTCTTC. It translates to CASSAGLAGGANEQFF.

In this sample, this clonotype turned up a few times. The chain carries TRBV20-1 and TRBJ2-4; 7 nucleotides line up with TRBD1. In germline, CDR1 is DFQATT, CDR2 SNEGSKA (reference sequence). V trimming: 6 bases; J trimming: 4 bases; junction bases outside the gene matches: 6. The CDR3 loop spans 13 amino acids. CDR3 in amino acids: CSASDRVKNIQYF. The CDR3 nucleotides are TGCAGTGCCTCCGACAGGGTTAAAAACATTCAGTACTTC.

This chain's CDR3 is CASSSDRVPTLYNEQFF. DNA for the CDR3: TGTGCCAGCAGCTCCGACAGGGTGCCTACTCTCTACAATGAGCAGTTCTTC. The chain is built from TRBV28 and TRBJ2-3, with 7 bases that match TRBD1. The end of the DNA aligns better with TRBJ2-1, so the J call may be wrong. Looked up from germline, CDR1 is MDHEN and CDR2 is SYDVKM. This CDR3 contains 17 residues.

This clonotype was picked up one time. The chain links TRBV7-6 to TRBJ2-4; 12 nucleotides agree with TRBD2. The J call may not be correct, given that the DNA end is closer to TRBJ2-5. The V gene's germline CDR1 is SGHVS and CDR2 FNYEAQ. This CDR3 is 16 amino acids long. The CDR3 reads CASSPPTSGSFETQYF. The CDR3 DNA reads as TGTGCCAGCAGCCCCCCGACTAGCGGGAGCTTCGAGACCCAGTACTTC.

The J gene is TRBJ2-4, the V gene TRBV7-2; D unclear. V lost 5 bases and J lost 8, with 13 bases in between. The CDR3 loop spans 13 amino acids. CDR1 SGHTA and CDR2 FQGNSA come from the germline V gene. DNA for the CDR3: TGTGCCAGCAGCCCACAATCGAATGACATTCAGTACTTC. This encodes CASSPQSNDIQYF.

The J gene is TRBJ2-2, the V gene TRBV7-2; D not resolved. V was shortened by 3 bases and J by 6 bases, with 2 bases between the two germline ends. The germline V gene has CDR1 SGHTA and CDR2 FQGNSA. The CDR3 spans 11 residues. The chain's CDR3 is CASSFPGELFF. The CDR3 coding sequence is TGTGCCAGCAGCTTCCCCGGGGAGCTGTTTTTT. Complete variable domain (other parts from reference TRBV7-2 and TRBJ2-2): GAGVSQSPSNKVTEKGKDVELRCDPISGHTALYWYRQSLGQGLEFLIYFQGNSAPDKSGLPSDRFSAERTGGSVSTLTIQRTQQEDSAVYLCASSFPGELFFGEGSRLTVL.

The gene calls are TRBV6-1 and TRBJ1-2, with D perhaps TRBD1 (6 bases). CDR1 is MNHNS and CDR2 is SASEGT in the germline V gene. The CDR3 extends over 15 amino acids. V was clipped by 5 bases and J by 1 base, with 14 bases between them. The chain's CDR3 is CASSRVLQGNYGYTF. As DNA, the CDR3 is TGTGCCAGCAGTAGAGTCCTACAGGGTAACTATGGCTACACCTTC.

The rearrangement uses TRBV11-2 and TRBJ1-1, with no clear D. CDR1 is SGHAT, CDR2 FQNNGV, per germline. V was pared by 2 bases and J by 1 base, with 14 bases between. The CDR3 loop spans 16 amino acids. The CDR3 DNA sequence: TGTGCCAGCAGCTTATCTTTAAGTGGAGGGAACACTGAAGCTTTCTTT. Protein sequence: CASSLSLSGGNTEAFF.

The chain uses TRBV7-4 and TRBJ2-7; D not certain. The germline gives CDR1 SGHVT, CDR2 SQSDAQ. With 2 bases removed from V and 4 bases from J, the gap between germline ends came to 6 bases. This CDR3 spans 12 amino acids. The chain's CDR3 is CASSLKAYEQYF. In DNA, the CDR3 is TGTGCCAGCAGCTTAAAAGCGTACGAGCAGTACTTC.

The chain joins TRBV7-2 to TRBJ2-5, with TRBD2 matching over 8 bases. Gene TRBJ2-7 matches the end of the DNA better, so the J call may be wrong. This CDR3 spans 14 amino acids. Germline-derived CDR1 and CDR2 are SGHTA and FQGNSA. The CDR3 is CASSLRGGTYEQYF. Written as DNA, the CDR3 is TGTGCCAGCAGCTTACGGGGGGGAACCTACGAGCAGTACTTC.